A single sample is the source of the 18 T cell receptor beta chains below, sequenced in a study of cytomegalovirus exposure and HLA in healthy donors. PCR amplification relied on 60 Vbeta primers (plus 13 Jbeta primers). Profiled with immunoSEQ multiplex PCR; TCRdb holds only in-frame clones, not every one. The table includes 250,000 to 350,000 clones, 70% to 90% detected once. Sequencing used PBMCs. The source of these receptors is a man in his forties or fifties in good health and CMV-seropositive.

V usage is TRBV27 and J usage is TRBJ1-1; TRBD1 might be the D (6 bases). Between the trimmed V and J ends, which lost 6 bases and 11 bases, there was a span of 16 bases. The CDR3 length is 12 residues. Looked up from germline, CDR1 is MNHEY and CDR2 is SMNVEV (reference sequence). CDR3 coding DNA: TGTGCCAGCAGAACCGTGGGGGGGCTGGCTTTCTTT. Translation gives CASRTVGGLAFF.

J is TRBJ1-2 and V is TRBV6-1; 12 bases line up with TRBD1. There are 15 residues in the CDR3. The V gene's germline CDR1 is MNHNS and CDR2 SASEGT. V lost 4 bases, J lost 4 bases, and 4 bases stayed unmatched. CDR3 loop: CASSVGTGGSYGYTF. The CDR3 DNA is TGTGCCAGCAGTGTAGGGACAGGGGGCTCCTATGGCTACACCTTC.

The chain has TRBV6-4 and TRBJ1-2, with 11 bases lining up with TRBD1. The trim removed 4 bases at V and 7 bases at J, leaving 11 bases unmatched. CDR3 length equals 16 residues. Per the germline V gene, CDR1 is MRHNA and CDR2 is SNTAGT. The CDR3 is CASSASPGQGVFGYTF. The CDR3, as DNA: TGTGCCAGCAGTGCATCCCCGGGACAGGGGGTATTTGGCTACACCTTC.

This sequence joins TRBV18 and TRBJ2-7, with 8 bases lining up with TRBD2. The ends lost 6 bases at V and 3 bases at J; junction bases unmatched: 13. The germline gives CDR1 KGHSH, CDR2 LQKENI. This CDR3 spans 16 amino acids. Here the CDR3 DNA reads TGTGCCAGCTCCGGGGGGGCCGGGACAACCGGCTACGAGCAGTACTTC. The encoded protein is CASSGGAGTTGYEQYF.

In this sample, this clone turned up once. The chain has TRBV5-1 and TRBJ2-7; 8 bases fit TRBD2. Germline CDR1 and CDR2: SGHRS and YFSETQ. The CDR3 has 14 amino acids. The junction had 3 bases not matched to a gene; V was cut back by 1 base and J by 3 bases. The CDR3 DNA reads as TGCGCCAGCAGCTTGCGGGAGGGCGTCTACGAGCAGTACTTC. It encodes CASSLREGVYEQYF.

This clone was found a few times. The V and J genes are TRBV6-6 and TRBJ1-1; D may be TRBD1 (6 bases). V was trimmed by 5 bases and J by 1 base, leaving 8 bases between them. CDR3 length: 13 residues. CDR1 is MNHNY and CDR2 is SVGAGI in the germline V gene (reference sequence). CDR3 loop: CASSKQGNTEAFF. CDR3 nucleotide sequence: TGTGCCAGCAGTAAACAGGGGAACACTGAAGCTTTCTTT.

The V and J genes are TRBV2 and TRBJ1-4, with TRBD1 as a possible D gene (6 bases). Germline CDR1 and CDR2: SNHLY and FYNNEI. The CDR3 consists of 15 residues. Trimming shortened V by 5 bases and J by 2 bases, and 12 bases separated the two germline ends. DNA for the CDR3: TGTGCCAGCAGTTCACAGGGTTTTACTAATGAAAAACTGTTTTTT. Its protein product is CASSSQGFTNEKLFF. The whole variable domain, filled in from reference TRBV2 and TRBJ1-4, reads EPEVTQTPSHQVTQMGQEVILRCVPISNHLYFYWYRQILGQKVEFLVSFYNNEISEKSEIFDDQFSVERPDGSNFTLKIRSTKLEDSAMYFCASSSQGFTNEKLFFGSGTQLSVL.

The chain joins TRBV7-9 to TRBJ2-3, with 10 bases that match TRBD2. This CDR3 is 16 amino acids long. Germline trimming cut 4 bases from V and 13 bases from J; bases unmatched to any gene: 17. Germline V gene sequence: CDR1 SEHNR, CDR2 FQNEAQ (reference sequence). For the CDR3, the DNA is TGTGCCAGCAGCTACGGGCCGGGACTAGCGCGAAGAGAGAAGTATTTT. Residues: CASSYGPGLARREKYF.

This CDR3 is CASRTGTVNEKLFF. CDR3 DNA sequence: TGTGCCAGCAGGACGGGGACAGTTAATGAAAAACTGTTTTTT. This chain uses TRBV27 with TRBJ1-4; TRBD1 agrees at 7 bases. J gave up 4 bases and V 6 bases, and 5 bases lay outside the gene matches. CDR3 size: 14 residues. The germline V gene encodes CDR1 MNHEY and CDR2 SMNVEV (reference sequence). Full variable domain (missing parts from reference TRBV27 and TRBJ1-4): EAQVTQNPRYLITVTGKKLTVTCSQNMNHEYMSWYRQDPGLGLRQIYYSMNVEVTDKGDVPEGYKVSRKEKRNFPLILESPSPNQTSLYFCASRTGTVNEKLFFGSGTQLSVL.

The chain couples TRBV18 to TRBJ2-7, with TRBD1 identical over 8 bases. This CDR3 has 13 amino acids. Looked up from germline, CDR1 is KGHSH and CDR2 is LQKENI. Trimming removed 3 bases from V and 3 bases from J; junction bases left unmatched: 1. CDR3 coding DNA: TGTGCCAGCTCACCGGGACAGGTCTACGAGCAGTACTTC. It yields the protein CASSPGQVYEQYF.

The J gene is TRBJ2-7, the V gene TRBV6-5, with 7 bases lining up with TRBD1. V lost 5 bases, J lost 2 bases, and 3 bases stayed unmatched. The CDR3 totals 13 residues. The germline V gene encodes CDR1 MNHEY and CDR2 SVGAGI. Written as DNA, the CDR3 is TGTGCCAGCAGTCGTGGACAGGCCTACGAGCAGTACTTC. Translated, it gives CASSRGQAYEQYF.

The chain is built from TRBV9 and TRBJ2-3; the match to TRBD2 covers 13 bases. The CDR3 has 14 residues. CDR1 is SGDLS and CDR2 is YYNGEE in the germline V gene. V shed 6 bases and J 5 bases; nucleotides not matched to a gene: 3. CDR3 amino acids: CASTRLAGGDTQYF. For the CDR3, the DNA is TGTGCCAGCACCCGACTAGCGGGGGGAGATACGCAGTATTTT.

This chain links TRBV5-8 with TRBJ2-2, with a tentative D call TRBD2 (6 bases). Germline-derived CDR1 and CDR2 are SGHTS and YDEGEE. This CDR3 region has 14 residues. The V gene lost 3 bases and the J gene lost 9 bases, with 15 bases spanning the gap. In DNA, the CDR3 is TGTGCCAGCAGCTCAGCTGGCGGGACGCGGGAGCTGTTTTTT. This codes for CASSSAGGTRELFF.

This rearrangement joins TRBV27 to TRBJ2-4; tentatively, D is TRBD2 (6 bases). CDR3 length equals 13 residues. V was shortened by 6 bases and J by 8 bases, with 14 bases between the two germline ends. The V gene's germline CDR1 is MNHEY and CDR2 SMNVEV (reference sequence). The chain's CDR3 is CASSRLGGDIQYF. The CDR3 DNA sequence: TGTGCCAGCAGCCGGTTGGGGGGAGACATTCAGTACTTC.

This clone was observed once. The chain uses TRBV29-1 and TRBJ2-3, with 8 bases that match TRBD2. Germline V gene lookup returns CDR1 SQVTM and CDR2 ANQGSEA. Losses at the gene ends were 4 bases for V and 2 bases for J; bases not matched to a gene: 8. This CDR3 has 15 amino acids. As DNA, the CDR3 is TGCAGCGTTGTAAGAACTAGCGGCAACACAGATACGCAGTATTTT. Its protein is CSVVRTSGNTDTQYF.

The chain couples TRBV5-5 to TRBJ2-7; D perhaps matches TRBD1 (5 bases). The CDR3 consists of 15 residues. CDR1 is SGHKS, CDR2 YYEKEE, per germline (reference sequence). Between the trimmed V and J ends, which lost 0 bases and 2 bases, there was a span of 12 bases. In DNA, the CDR3 is TGTGCCAGCAGCTTGGCAGCTGGACAAACCTACGAGCAGTACTTC. Its translation is CASSLAAGQTYEQYF.

This chain joins TRBV15 and TRBJ1-2, with D possibly TRBD1 on 6 matching bases. The CDR3 consists of 16 residues. The germline V gene has CDR1 LNHNV and CDR2 YYDKDF (reference sequence). V lost 3 bases and J lost 0, with 14 bases in between. In DNA form, the CDR3 reads TGTGCCACCAGCAGGGGGGCAGGCCGAGCTAACTATGGCTACACCTTC. This codes for CATSRGAGRANYGYTF.

The chain couples TRBV28 to TRBJ1-2, with 8 nucleotides matching TRBD1. Germline CDR1 and CDR2: MDHEN and SYDVKM. There are 14 residues in the CDR3. V gave up 2 bases and J gave up 2 bases; unmatched junction bases: 1. Written as DNA, the CDR3 is TGTGCCAGCAGTTTACGGGACAGGAACTATGGCTACACCTTC. Translation gives CASSLRDRNYGYTF.